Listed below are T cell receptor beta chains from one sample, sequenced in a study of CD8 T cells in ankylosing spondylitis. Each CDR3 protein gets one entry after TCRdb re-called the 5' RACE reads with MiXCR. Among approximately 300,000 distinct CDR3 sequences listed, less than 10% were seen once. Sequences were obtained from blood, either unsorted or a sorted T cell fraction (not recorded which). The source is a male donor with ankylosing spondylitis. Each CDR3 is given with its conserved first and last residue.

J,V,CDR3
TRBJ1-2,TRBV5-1,CASSLATDYGYTF
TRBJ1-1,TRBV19,CASRTGGYTEAFF
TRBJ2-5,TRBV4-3,CASSQASGYGTQYF
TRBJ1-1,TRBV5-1,CASSSGQAPPTEAFF
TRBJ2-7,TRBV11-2,CASSFPRREQYF
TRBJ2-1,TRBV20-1,CSALKLRPGYNEQFF
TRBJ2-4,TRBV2,CASTRTPGANIQYF
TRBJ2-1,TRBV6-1,CASRGLAGDNEQFF
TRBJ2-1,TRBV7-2,CASSDGLAASWRFEQFF
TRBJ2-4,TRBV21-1,CAIPTGAAKNIQYF
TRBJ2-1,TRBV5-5,CASSWSEANEQFF
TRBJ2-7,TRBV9,CASSEKSGTLVYEQYF
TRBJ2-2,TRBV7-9,CASSIRDIHTGELFF
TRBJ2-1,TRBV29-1,CSVEGGSGVSYNEQFF
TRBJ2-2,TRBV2,CASSDGGNTGELFF
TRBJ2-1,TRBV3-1,CASSQDTILGQGGNEQFF
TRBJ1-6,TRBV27,CASTTGRSYNSPLHF
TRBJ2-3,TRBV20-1,CSARAGGRGDTQYF
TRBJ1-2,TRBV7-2,CASSSSGQGYTF
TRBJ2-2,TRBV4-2,CASSQGVAESKSGELFF
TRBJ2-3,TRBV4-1,CASSQEGNLAHASTDTQYF
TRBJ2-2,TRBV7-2,CASSLVGRGRAGELFF
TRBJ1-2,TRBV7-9,CASSLGGFWGYTF
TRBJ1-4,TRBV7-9,CASSQANMPSEKLFF
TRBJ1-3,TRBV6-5,CASSYHPPAGSGNTIYF
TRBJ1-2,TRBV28,CASHLGLLGSGYTF
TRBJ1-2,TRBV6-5,CASSYSRSLGVGYTF
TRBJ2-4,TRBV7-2,CASSSAGGYIQYF
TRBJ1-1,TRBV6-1,CASSRPTRSNTEAFF
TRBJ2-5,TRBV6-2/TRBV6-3,CASTPSGSETQYF
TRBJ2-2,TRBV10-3,CAIRGGAGELFF
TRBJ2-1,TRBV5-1,CASSWEPTGYEQFF
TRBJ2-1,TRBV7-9,CASGLRSNEQFF
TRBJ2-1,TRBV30,CAWSDGGYNEQFF
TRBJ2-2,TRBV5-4,CASSRAGAATGELFF
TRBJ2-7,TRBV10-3,CAISSGQGYEQYF
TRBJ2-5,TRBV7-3,CASSLTGGQQETQYF
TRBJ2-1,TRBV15,CATSRDLYNNEQFF
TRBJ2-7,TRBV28,CASGLRVLSYEQYF
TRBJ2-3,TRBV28,CAIARLAELTDTQYF